The clone carrying this T cell receptor beta chain came up a few times. What it binds is not known. CDR1 is MGHRA, CDR2 YSYEKL, per germline. CDR3 length: 18 amino acids. Germline trimming cut 5 bases from V and 0 bases from J; bases unmatched to any gene: 12. This entry comes from a study of radiotherapy plus CTLA-4 blockade in lung cancer. Notes on the study in general: Early clone dynamics of blood T cells, plus interferon-beta, reportedly predicted response best. Subsequent to radiotherapy plus ipilimumab, tumor-derived TCR clones underwent expansion in blood.

The repertoire was sequenced with immunoSEQ multiplex PCR; TCRdb's copy has only in-frame clones and lacks some. The repertoire includes more than 95,000 clones, around 74% of them detected once, and 2.5% to 3.5% sits in the top ten. The material was peripheral blood, obtained from a patient treated with radiotherapy plus ipilimumab. The V call is TRBV4-1, the J call TRBJ2-7, with 11 bases identical to TRBD2. This TCR came from a human donor with non-small cell lung cancer who had a partial response to radiotherapy plus ipilimumab. Some clones in this sample may be carry-over from other donors' samples. CDR3 region: CASSKLPGLADISYEQYF. The CDR3 DNA reads TGCGCCAGCAGCAAACTCCCGGGACTAGCGGATATCTCCTACGAGCAGTACTTC.